Below, one T cell receptor delta chain is given with its context. No antigen is known for it. Sequences come from RNA converted to cDNA by reverse transcription. Multiplex PCR used pooled V-gene forward primers and a constant-region reverse primer to amplify CDR3s. TCRdb reanalysed the multiplex PCR reads with CATT. The sample holds 70,000 to 90,000 delta-chain clones, around 35% seen once. The entry originates in a study of Vδ1+ human thymocytes. The study's findings and limits: Thymic TRG and TRD repertoires appeared highly polyclonal.

CDR3 length equals 19 residues. Germline values: CDR1 TSWWSYY, CDR2 QGS. V was pared by 0 bases and J by 0 bases, with 20 bases between. This clonotype was sampled from a boy under three years old who had congenital heart surgery. The sample consisted of Vdelta1+ gamma-delta thymocytes from the thymus. Indicated subset: FACS-sorted CD3+ TCRalphabeta- TCRVdelta1+ TCRVdelta2- thymocytes. V and J are TRDV1 and TRDJ1; TRDD3 might be the D (5 bases). CDR3 protein: CALGELHYGGETYTDKLIF. The CDR3 DNA is TGTGCTCTTGGGGAACTCCACTACGGTGGGGAAACGTACACCGATAAACTCATCTTT.